A selection of T cell receptor beta chains follows, all from one sample in a study of shared clonotypes between healthy human individuals. Here immunoSEQ multiplex PCR was the method, and the copy in TCRdb shows in-frame clones only, minus some. The profile shows about 380,000 clones, 95% to 97% of them singletons. The sequenced sample was memory CD8+ T cells sorted from blood. Receptors were obtained from a man aged 25 to 40 in good health. Each CDR3 is given with its conserved first and last residue. A D gene is named only where the DNA matches it firmly. Where a row states a size, it is once, few, many or the class of an expanded clone; other rows omit it.

>few|TRBD2|TRBJ2-1|TRBV6-5
CASSSGLAGAKQFF
TGTGCCAGCAGCTCAGGACTAGCGGGAGCGAAGCAGTTCTTC
>once|.|TRBJ2-3|TRBV10-1
CASSVARDQSDTQYF
TGCGCCAGCAGTGTGGCGCGGGATCAGTCGGATACGCAGTATTTT
>.|.|TRBJ2-6|TRBV7-9
CASSFNRRGGANVLTF
TGTGCCAGCAGCTTCAACAGGAGGGGAGGGGCCAACGTCCTGACTTTC
>.|TRBD1|TRBJ1-1|TRBV6-5
CASSYIRQGGAEAFF
TGTGCCAGCAGTTACATTAGACAGGGAGGAGCTGAAGCTTTCTTT
>.|.|TRBJ1-2|TRBV5-5
CASSLSRRGYTF
TGTGCCAGCAGCTTGTCAAGGAGGGGCTACACCTTC
>once|.|TRBJ2-7|TRBV5-1
CASTRDSFSYEQYF
TGCGCCAGCACCAGGGACTCGTTCTCCTACGAGCAGTACTTC
>.|TRBD2|TRBJ2-3|TRBV5-1
CASSALPSGRASDTQYF
TGCGCCAGCAGCGCCCTACCTAGCGGGAGGGCGTCAGATACGCAGTATTTT
>.|.|TRBJ2-1|TRBV9
CASSAQGGGKFF
TGTGCCAGCAGCGCCCAGGGAGGCGGTAAGTTCTTC
>.|.|TRBJ1-1|TRBV18
CASSPDRAGTEAFF
TGTGCCAGCTCACCAGACCGGGCGGGAACTGAAGCTTTCTTT
>.|TRBD2|TRBJ2-1|TRBV5-6
CASSWTSGSNEQFF
TGTGCCAGCAGCTGGACTAGCGGGAGCAATGAGCAGTTCTTC
>few|TRBD2|TRBJ2-5|TRBV10-3
CAISEDGRLAGFQETQYF
TGTGCCATCAGTGAGGACGGTCGACTAGCGGGATTTCAAGAGACCCAGTACTTC
>.|.|TRBJ1-2|TRBV27
CASRRMRGSYYGYTF
TGTGCCAGCAGGAGGATGAGGGGATCGTACTATGGCTACACCTTC
>.|TRBD2|TRBJ2-2|TRBV18
CASSAAGGRIGELFF
TGTGCCAGCTCAGCAGCGGGAGGTCGTATCGGGGAGCTGTTTTTT
>once|TRBD1|TRBJ2-6|TRBV2
CASSEMGTGGSGANVLTF
TGTGCCAGCAGTGAGATGGGGACAGGGGGCTCTGGGGCCAACGTCCTGACTTTC
>once|.|TRBJ2-1|TRBV10-3
CAISLRASSYNEQFF
TGTGCCATCAGTCTTAGGGCGAGTTCCTACAATGAGCAGTTCTTC
>.|TRBD2|TRBJ2-3|TRBV7-2
CASSLDPMEAGASRAQYF
TGTGCCAGCAGCTTAGATCCCATGGAAGCGGGAGCAAGTCGGGCGCAGTATTTT